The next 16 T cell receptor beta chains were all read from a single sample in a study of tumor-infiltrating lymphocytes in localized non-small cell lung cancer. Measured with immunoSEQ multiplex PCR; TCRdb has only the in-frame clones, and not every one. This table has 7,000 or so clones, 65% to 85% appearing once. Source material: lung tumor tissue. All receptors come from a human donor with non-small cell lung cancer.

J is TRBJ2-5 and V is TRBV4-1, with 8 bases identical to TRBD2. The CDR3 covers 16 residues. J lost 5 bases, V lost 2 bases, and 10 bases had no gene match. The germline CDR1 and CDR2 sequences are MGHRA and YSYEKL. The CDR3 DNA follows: TGCGCCAGCAGCCAACATTTCAGCGGGAGAGGGGAGACCCAGTACTTC. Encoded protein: CASSQHFSGRGETQYF.

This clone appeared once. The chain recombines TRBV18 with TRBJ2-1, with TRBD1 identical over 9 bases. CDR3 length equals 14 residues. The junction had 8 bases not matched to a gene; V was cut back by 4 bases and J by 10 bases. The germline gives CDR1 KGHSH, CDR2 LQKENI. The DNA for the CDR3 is TGTGCCAGCTCACTCGGACAGGGGAATGGCGAGCAGTTCTTC. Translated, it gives CASSLGQGNGEQFF.

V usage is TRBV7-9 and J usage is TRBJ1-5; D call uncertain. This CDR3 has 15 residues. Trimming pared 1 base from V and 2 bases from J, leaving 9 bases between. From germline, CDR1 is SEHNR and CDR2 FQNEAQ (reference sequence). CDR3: CASSLGSRGNQPQHF. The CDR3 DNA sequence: TGTGCCAGCAGCTTAGGGTCTCGGGGCAATCAGCCCCAGCATTTT.

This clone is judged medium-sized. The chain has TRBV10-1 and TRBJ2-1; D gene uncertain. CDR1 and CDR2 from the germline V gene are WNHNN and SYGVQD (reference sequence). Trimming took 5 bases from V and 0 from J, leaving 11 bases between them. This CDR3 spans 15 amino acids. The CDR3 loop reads CASSSHSSSYNEQFF. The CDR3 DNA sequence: TGCGCCAGCAGTTCCCACTCCAGCTCCTACAATGAGCAGTTCTTC.

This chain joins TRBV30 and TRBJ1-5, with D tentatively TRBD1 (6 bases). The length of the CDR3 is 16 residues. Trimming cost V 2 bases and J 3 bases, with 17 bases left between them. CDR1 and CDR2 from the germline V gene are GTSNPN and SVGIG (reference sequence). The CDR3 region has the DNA TGTGCCTGGAGTCCTAGGACGGGGGCTTACAATCAGCCCCAGCATTTT. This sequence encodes CAWSPRTGAYNQPQHF.

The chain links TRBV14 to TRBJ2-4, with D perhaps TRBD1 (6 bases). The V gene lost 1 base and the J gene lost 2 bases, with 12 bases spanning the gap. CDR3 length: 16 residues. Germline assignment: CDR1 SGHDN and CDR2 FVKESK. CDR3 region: CASSQARGETKNIQYF. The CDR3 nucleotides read TGTGCCAGCAGCCAAGCCAGGGGAGAAACCAAAAACATTCAGTACTTC.

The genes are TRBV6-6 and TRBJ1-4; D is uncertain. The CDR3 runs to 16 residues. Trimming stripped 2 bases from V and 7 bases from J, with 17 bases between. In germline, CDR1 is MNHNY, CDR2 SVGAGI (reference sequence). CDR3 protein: CASSYRSGGLGEKLFF. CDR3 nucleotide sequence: TGTGCCAGCAGTTACAGGTCGGGAGGGTTAGGTGAAAAACTGTTTTTT.

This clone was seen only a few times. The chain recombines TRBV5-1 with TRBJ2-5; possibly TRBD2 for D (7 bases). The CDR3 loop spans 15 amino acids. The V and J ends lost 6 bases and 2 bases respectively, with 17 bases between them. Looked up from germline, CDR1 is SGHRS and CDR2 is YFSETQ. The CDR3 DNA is TGCGCCAGCATCCCCGGGGGAGGGGGACAAGAGACCCAGTACTTC. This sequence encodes CASIPGGGGQETQYF.

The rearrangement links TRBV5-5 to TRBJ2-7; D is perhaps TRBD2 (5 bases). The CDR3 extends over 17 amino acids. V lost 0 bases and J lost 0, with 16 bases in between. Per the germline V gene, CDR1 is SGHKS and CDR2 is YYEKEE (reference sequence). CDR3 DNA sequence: TGTGCCAGCAGCTTGGGAGGGATGGGCGACACCTCCTACGAGCAGTACTTC. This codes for CASSLGGMGDTSYEQYF.

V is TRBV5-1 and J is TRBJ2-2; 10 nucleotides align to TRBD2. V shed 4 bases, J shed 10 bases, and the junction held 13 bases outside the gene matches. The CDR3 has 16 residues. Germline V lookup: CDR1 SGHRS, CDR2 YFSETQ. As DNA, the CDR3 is TGCGCCAGCAGCCCCTATAACGACCTAGCGGGAGCGGAGCTGTTTTTT. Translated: CASSPYNDLAGAELFF.

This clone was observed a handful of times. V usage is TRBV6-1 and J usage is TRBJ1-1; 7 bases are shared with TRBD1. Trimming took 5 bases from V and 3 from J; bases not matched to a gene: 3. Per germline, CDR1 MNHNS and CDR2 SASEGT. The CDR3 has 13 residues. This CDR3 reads CASSPRGDTEAFF. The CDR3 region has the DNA TGTGCCAGCAGTCCCAGGGGGGACACTGAAGCTTTCTTT.

The CDR3 here is CASKKQGAGGYTF. DNA for the CDR3: TGTGCCAGCAAGAAACAGGGGGCGGGTGGCTACACCTTC. The chain employs TRBV2 and TRBJ1-2; 9 bases are a match to TRBD1. The germline V gene encodes CDR1 SNHLY and CDR2 FYNNEI. Germline trimming cut 7 bases from V and 7 bases from J; bases unmatched to any gene: 7. This CDR3 contains 13 residues.

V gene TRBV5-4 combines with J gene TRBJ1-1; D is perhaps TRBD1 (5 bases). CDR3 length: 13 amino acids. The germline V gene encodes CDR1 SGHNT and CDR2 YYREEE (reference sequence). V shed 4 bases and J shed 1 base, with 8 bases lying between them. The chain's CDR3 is CASSLTANTEAFF. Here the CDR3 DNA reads TGTGCCAGCAGCCTGACAGCGAACACTGAAGCTTTCTTT.

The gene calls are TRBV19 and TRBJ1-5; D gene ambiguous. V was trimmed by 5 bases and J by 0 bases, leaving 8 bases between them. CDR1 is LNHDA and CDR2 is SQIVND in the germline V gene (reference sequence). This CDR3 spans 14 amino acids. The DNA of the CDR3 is TGTGCCAGTAGTGTGACGGGTAGCAATCAGCCCCAGCATTTT. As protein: CASSVTGSNQPQHF.

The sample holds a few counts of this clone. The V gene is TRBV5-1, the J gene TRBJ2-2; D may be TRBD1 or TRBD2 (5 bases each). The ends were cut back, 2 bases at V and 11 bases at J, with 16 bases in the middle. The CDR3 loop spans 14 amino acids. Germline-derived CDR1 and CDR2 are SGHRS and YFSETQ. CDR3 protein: CASSFGTFRIELFF. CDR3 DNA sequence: TGCGCCAGCAGCTTCGGGACCTTTAGAATAGAGCTGTTTTTT.

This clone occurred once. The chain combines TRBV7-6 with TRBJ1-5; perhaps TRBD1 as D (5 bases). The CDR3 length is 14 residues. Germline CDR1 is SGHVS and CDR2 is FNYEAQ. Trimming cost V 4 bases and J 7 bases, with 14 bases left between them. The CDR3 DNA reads TGTGCCAGCAGCTCCGACAGTTTCGGGCAGCCCCAGCATTTT. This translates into CASSSDSFGQPQHF.